A single sample is the source of the 14 T cell receptor beta chains below, sequenced in a study of regulatory T cells in long-lasting Graves disease. iRepertoire HTBI primers and Arm-PCR of CDR3 regions built TCR beta libraries. TCRdb re-analysed the multiplex PCR reads in MiXCR, keeping a single row per CDR3 protein. The data show 500,000 or so distinct CDR3 sequences, with 15% to 20% seen just once and 12% held by the top ten. The time point denotes: newly diagnosed GD, antithyroid drugs for less than 3 months. The TCR library was made from RNA that had been extracted from PBMCs in TRIzol. The sample also formed part of further work on T cells in Graves' hyperthyroidism and ophthalmopathy.

The sequenced sample was peripheral blood mononuclear cells (PBMCs), obtained at new diagnosis, from a patient treated with antithyroid drugs. These receptors were obtained from a man aged 35 to 55 with Graves disease.

V is TRBV20-1 and J is TRBJ2-5, with a weak D call TRBD1 (5 bases). Germline V gives CDR1 DFQATT, CDR2 SNEGSKA (reference sequence). V gave up 4 bases and J gave up 5 bases, with 20 bases separating them. The CDR3 is 15 amino acids. CDR3 sequence reads: CSAKGQDGLGETQYF. CDR3 nucleotides: TGCAGTGCTAAGGGGCAGGATGGATTAGGGGAGACCCAGTACTTC.

This clonotype was seen many times. The chain couples TRBV11-2 to TRBJ2-7; possible D gene TRBD1, 6 bases. CDR3 size: 16 residues. Germline CDR1 reads SGHAT; CDR2 reads FQNNGV. The V end lost 2 bases, the J end lost 1 base, and 15 bases lay between the germline ends. As DNA, the CDR3 is TGTGCCAGCAGCTTAATGGGACACGGAACATCCTACGAGCAGTACTTC. Translation gives CASSLMGHGTSYEQYF.

The chain carries TRBV6-1 and TRBJ2-7; TRBD1 agrees at 10 bases. Trimming at V came to 6 bases and at J to 4 bases, leaving 9 bases not matched to a gene. The V gene's germline CDR1 is MNHNS and CDR2 SASEGT. The CDR3 is made up of 15 amino acids. CDR3 nucleotides: TGTGCCAGCAGCCTCACCGGGACAGGGGATTACGAGCAGTACTTC. This gives the protein CASSLTGTGDYEQYF.

In its sample, this clonotype was seen many times. V gene TRBV28 combines with J gene TRBJ2-7; D call uncertain. Germline CDR1 reads MDHEN; CDR2 reads SYDVKM. Trimming cost V 3 bases and J 2 bases, with 11 bases left between them. The CDR3 is made up of 14 amino acids. CDR3 sequence: CASSFSTMAYEQYF. In DNA, the CDR3 is TGTGCCAGCAGTTTTAGTACGATGGCCTACGAGCAGTACTTC.

This clonotype is a singleton in its sample. The chain is built from TRBV12-3 or TRBV12-4 and TRBJ1-3; unclear D gene. With 3 bases removed from V and 2 bases from J, the gap between germline ends came to 8 bases. The CDR3 contains 14 residues. CDR3 coding DNA: TGTGCCAGCAGTTTCGGGTGGACTGGAAACACCATATATTTT. Translated: CASSFGWTGNTIYF.

In its sample, this clonotype was seen many times. The chain joins TRBV2 to TRBJ2-7, with 10 bases lining up with TRBD2. CDR1 and CDR2 from the germline V gene are SNHLY and FYNNEI. This CDR3 spans 15 amino acids. V was pared by 6 bases and J by 3 bases, with 8 bases of the junction left unmatched. CDR3 sequence reads: CASSEFTSGNYEQYF. The CDR3 region has the DNA TGTGCCAGCAGCGAGTTTACTAGCGGGAACTACGAGCAGTACTTC.

This clonotype is a singleton in its sample. The chain links TRBV7-2 to TRBJ1-2; no firm D call. CDR1 SGHTA and CDR2 FQGNSA come from the germline V gene. The CDR3 runs to 12 residues. V was clipped by 1 base and J by 8 bases, with 8 bases between them. The CDR3 protein is CASSLDVGGYTF. In nucleotides, the CDR3 is TGTGCCAGCAGCTTAGATGTTGGCGGCTACACCTTC.

This clonotype was seen more than once but under ten times. V and J are TRBV7-9 and TRBJ1-2; 8 nucleotides match TRBD1. From germline, CDR1 is SEHNR and CDR2 FQNEAQ (reference sequence). This CDR3 has 13 residues. Losses at the gene ends were 5 bases for V and 8 bases for J; bases not matched to a gene: 7. As DNA, the CDR3 is TGTGCCAGCAGCCAGGACAGGGTCCTGGGCTACACCTTC. Protein sequence: CASSQDRVLGYTF.

This clonotype was counted at least ten times. As DNA, the CDR3 is TGTGCCAGCAGTTCCCCGGGCGCGGGTCAGCCCCAGCATTTT. Its protein product is CASSSPGAGQPQHF. The V call is TRBV27, the J call TRBJ1-5; D is unclear. V lost 4 bases, J lost 6 bases, and 13 bases lay in between. The CDR3 spans 14 residues. Germline V gene lookup returns CDR1 MNHEY and CDR2 SMNVEV (reference sequence).

This clonotype was counted between two and nine times. The rearrangement uses TRBV29-1 and TRBJ1-3, with D perhaps TRBD1 (6 bases). CDR1 is SQVTM and CDR2 is ANQGSEA in the germline V gene. Trimming took 5 bases from V and 0 from J, leaving 14 bases between them. CDR3 length equals 15 residues. CDR3 sequence reads: CSVKDSPDSGNTIYF. The CDR3 bases are TGCAGCGTTAAGGACAGCCCAGACTCTGGAAACACCATATATTTT.

This clonotype was observed at least ten times. The chain is built from TRBV11-2 and TRBJ2-4, with D perhaps TRBD1 (5 bases). Deletions cut 5 bases from V and 5 bases from J, with 16 bases between. This CDR3 contains 15 residues. CDR1 and CDR2 (germline): SGHAT, FQNNGV. The CDR3 DNA follows: TGTGCCAGCAGCCAGGGCCTCCGACTCGAAAACATTCAGTACTTC. Its protein is CASSQGLRLENIQYF.

The genes are TRBV24-1 and TRBJ2-1; TRBD2 matches 7 bases. Germline loops: CDR1 KGHDR, CDR2 SFDVKD. The junction had 3 bases not matched to a gene; V was cut back by 9 bases and J by 8 bases. The CDR3 sequence is 11 residues long. The CDR3 nucleotides read TGTGCCACCTCGGGAGGCTATGAGCAGTTCTTC. Translated, it gives CATSGGYEQFF.

This clonotype was seen many times. V usage is TRBV6-1 and J usage is TRBJ2-5; 15 bases map to TRBD2. The CDR3 length is 18 residues. Germline CDR1 is MNHNS and CDR2 is SASEGT. Trimming at V came to 5 bases and at J to 4 bases, leaving 11 bases not matched to a gene. In DNA form, the CDR3 reads TGTGCCAGCAGTACCCGGACTAGCGGGAGGGTCAGGGGAGAGACCCAGTACTTC. Protein sequence: CASSTRTSGRVRGETQYF.

The sample holds a few counts of this clonotype. The chain couples TRBV10-3 to TRBJ2-1; 8 bases line up with TRBD1. This CDR3 has 14 residues. In germline, CDR1 is ENHRY, CDR2 SYGVKD. With 2 bases clipped from V and 7 bases from J, the junction kept 4 bases outside the gene matches. Written as DNA, the CDR3 is TGTGCCATCAGTGAGGGACAGGGACGGAATGAGCAGTTCTTC. Translation gives CAISEGQGRNEQFF.